The 10 T cell receptor beta chains in this list originate from one sample, sequenced in a study of blood T cell repertoires in COVID-19. Using immunoSEQ multiplex PCR, the repertoire was profiled, and TCRdb retains in-frame clones only, with some absent. Among about 350,000 clones, approximately 86% were seen once, and the ten largest hold around 7.5%. Sequences were obtained from peripheral blood. Receptors were obtained from a woman aged 60 to 75 with COVID-19, enrolled during active disease.

The chain employs TRBV25-1 and TRBJ1-4, with 7 bases lining up with TRBD1. CDR3 length: 15 amino acids. Germline V gene data show CDR1 as MGHDK and CDR2 as SYGVNS. V shed 3 bases, J shed 4 bases, and the junction held 5 bases outside the gene matches. CDR3 DNA: TGTGCCAGCAGTGAGACAGGGTATTTTAATGAAAAACTGTTTTTT. Translating gives CASSETGYFNEKLFF.

V usage is TRBV5-1 and J usage is TRBJ2-2; D might be TRBD1 (5 bases). Between the trimmed V and J ends, which lost 2 bases and 0 bases, there was a span of 11 bases. The germline gives CDR1 SGHRS, CDR2 YFSETQ. This CDR3 is 16 amino acids long. CDR3 loop: CASSLETVTNTGELFF. The DNA for the CDR3 is TGCGCCAGCAGCTTAGAGACAGTAACGAACACCGGGGAGCTGTTTTTT.

The rearrangement links TRBV3-1 (or the pseudogene TRBV3-2) to TRBJ1-5; TRBD1 might be the D (5 bases). Trimming removed 0 bases from V and 5 bases from J, with 11 bases in between. Looked up from germline, CDR1 is LGHDT and CDR2 is YNNKEL (reference sequence). There are 15 residues in the CDR3. The CDR3 spells CASSQDGAAHQPQHF. CDR3 DNA sequence: TGTGCCAGCAGCCAAGATGGGGCAGCCCATCAGCCCCAGCATTTT.

The J gene is TRBJ1-3, the V gene TRBV28; no clear D gene. The CDR3 totals 14 residues. Trimming took off 5 bases at V and 8 bases at J, with 16 bases between the two ends. The germline V gene encodes CDR1 MDHEN and CDR2 SYDVKM. CDR3 sequence (DNA): TGTGCCAGCAGTAGGATGCCGGCAGGCGACACCATATATTTT. Amino acid sequence: CASSRMPAGDTIYF.

This clone was seen more than once but under ten times. This chain uses TRBV27 with TRBJ1-1; no reliable D call. The CDR3 loop spans 14 amino acids. Trimming took 2 bases from V and 0 from J, leaving 7 bases between them. The germline CDR1 and CDR2 sequences are MNHEY and SMNVEV (reference sequence). Written as DNA, the CDR3 is TGTGCCAGCAGTTTAGCGGGTATGAACACTGAAGCTTTCTTT. Protein product: CASSLAGMNTEAFF.

The chain uses TRBV5-1 and TRBJ1-5; 9 nucleotides line up with TRBD1. The CDR3 has 15 residues. Germline V CDR1 and CDR2: SGHRS, YFSETQ. V lost 2 bases to trimming and J lost 4 bases; unmatched junction nucleotides: 4. In DNA, the CDR3 is TGCGCCAGCAGCTTCTCCGGGACAGGGAATCAGCCCCAGCATTTT. The encoded protein is CASSFSGTGNQPQHF. Complete variable domain (other parts from reference TRBV5-1 and TRBJ1-5): KAGVTQTPRYLIKTRGQQVTLSCSPISGHRSVSWYQQTPGQGLQFLFEYFSETQRNKGNFPGRFSGRQFSNSRSEMNVSTLELGDSALYLCASSFSGTGNQPQHFGDGTRLSIL.

This clone was counted a single time. This sequence joins TRBV3-1 (or the pseudogene TRBV3-2) and TRBJ1-2; 7 bases match TRBD1. V lost 2 bases and J lost 8; bases outside the gene matches: 8. Germline assignment: CDR1 LGHDT and CDR2 YNNKEL (reference sequence). The CDR3 is made up of 14 amino acids. CDR3 loop: CASSQSETGRGYTF. The CDR3 coding sequence is TGTGCCAGCAGCCAAAGCGAGACAGGGCGAGGCTACACCTTC.

This sequence joins TRBV25-1 and TRBJ1-3, with 7 nucleotides matching TRBD1. The CDR3 is 15 residues long. CDR1 and CDR2 from the germline V gene are MGHDK and SYGVNS. V lost 2 bases, J lost 4 bases, and 5 bases stayed unmatched. This chain's CDR3 is CASSEPGQAGNTIYF. CDR3 nucleotides: TGTGCCAGCAGTGAACCAGGACAGGCCGGAAACACCATATATTTT.

The chain recombines TRBV6-5 with TRBJ2-7; perhaps TRBD1 as D (5 bases). This CDR3 comprises 15 residues. Trimming removed 4 bases at V and 5 bases at J, with 18 bases between. Germline CDR1 is MNHEY and CDR2 is SVGAGI. DNA for the CDR3: TGTGCCAGCAGTTTACAGGAAAGCCTTCCCAACGAGCAGTACTTC. Translating it yields CASSLQESLPNEQYF.

The V gene is TRBV6-5, the J gene TRBJ1-1; D is perhaps TRBD1 (6 bases). Looked up from germline, CDR1 is MNHEY and CDR2 is SVGAGI. V lost 5 bases and J lost 4, with 11 bases in between. The CDR3 loop spans 13 amino acids. CDR3 in DNA: TGTGCCAGCAGTATTAAAGGGGGCACTGAAGCTTTCTTT. It codes for CASSIKGGTEAFF.